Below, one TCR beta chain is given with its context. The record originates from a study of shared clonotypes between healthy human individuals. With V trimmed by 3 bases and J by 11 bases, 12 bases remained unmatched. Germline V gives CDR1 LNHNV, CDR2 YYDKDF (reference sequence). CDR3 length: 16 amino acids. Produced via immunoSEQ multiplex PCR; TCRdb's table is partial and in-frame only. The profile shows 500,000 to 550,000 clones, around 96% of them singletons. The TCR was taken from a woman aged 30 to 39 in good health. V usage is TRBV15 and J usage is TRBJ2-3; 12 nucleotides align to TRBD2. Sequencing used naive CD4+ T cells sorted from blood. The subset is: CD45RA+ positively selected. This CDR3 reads CATSRSTSGRFREQYF. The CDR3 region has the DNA TGTGCCACCAGCAGGTCCACTAGCGGGAGGTTCCGCGAGCAGTATTTT.